This TCR beta chain was observed in a study of blood T cell repertoires in COVID-19. Study overall: PBMCs, B-cell-depleted T cells, or T cells provided the cDNA or gDNA that made up the material.

This clone was counted between two and nine times. Original handling: By means of reference gene primer amplification, nucleated cell counts were estimated. Sequencing was performed with immunoSEQ multiplex PCR; in TCRdb, only in-frame clones are kept and a portion is missing. V and J calls and clone size are given by that table; D and trimming were obtained from the DNA. The sample lists fewer than 500,000 clones, 75% to 90% occurring once. The sequence was collected from a woman aged 25 to 39 with acute or convalescent COVID-19. Sequencing input: peripheral blood.

In DNA form, the CDR3 reads TGTGCCAGCAGCTTAGGGGGGACAGGAGAAAAACTGTTTTTT. Translation: CASSLGGTGEKLFF. The genes are TRBV7-2 and TRBJ1-4, with 8 bases fitting TRBD1. CDR1 and CDR2 (germline): SGHTA, FQGNSA. The CDR3 sequence is 14 residues long. With 1 base clipped from V and 8 bases from J, the junction kept 3 bases outside the gene matches.